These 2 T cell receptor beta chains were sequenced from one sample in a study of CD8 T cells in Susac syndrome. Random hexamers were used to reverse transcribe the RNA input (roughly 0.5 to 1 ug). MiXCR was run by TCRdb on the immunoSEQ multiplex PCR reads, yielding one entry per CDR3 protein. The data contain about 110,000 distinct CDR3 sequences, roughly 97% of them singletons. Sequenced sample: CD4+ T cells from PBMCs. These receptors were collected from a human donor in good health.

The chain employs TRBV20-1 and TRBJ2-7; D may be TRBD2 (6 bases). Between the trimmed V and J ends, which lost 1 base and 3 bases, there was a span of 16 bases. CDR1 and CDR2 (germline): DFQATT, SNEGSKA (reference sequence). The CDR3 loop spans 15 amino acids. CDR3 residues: CSARVRGRGLYEQYF. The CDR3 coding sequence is TGCAGTGCTAGAGTCCGGGGGAGAGGGCTCTACGAGCAGTACTTC.

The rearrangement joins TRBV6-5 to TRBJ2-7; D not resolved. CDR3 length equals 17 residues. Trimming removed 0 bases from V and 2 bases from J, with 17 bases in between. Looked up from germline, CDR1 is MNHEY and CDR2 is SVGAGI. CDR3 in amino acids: CASSYSLSSATAYEQYF. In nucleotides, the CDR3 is TGTGCCAGCAGTTACTCGCTCTCCAGCGCGACCGCCTACGAGCAGTACTTC.